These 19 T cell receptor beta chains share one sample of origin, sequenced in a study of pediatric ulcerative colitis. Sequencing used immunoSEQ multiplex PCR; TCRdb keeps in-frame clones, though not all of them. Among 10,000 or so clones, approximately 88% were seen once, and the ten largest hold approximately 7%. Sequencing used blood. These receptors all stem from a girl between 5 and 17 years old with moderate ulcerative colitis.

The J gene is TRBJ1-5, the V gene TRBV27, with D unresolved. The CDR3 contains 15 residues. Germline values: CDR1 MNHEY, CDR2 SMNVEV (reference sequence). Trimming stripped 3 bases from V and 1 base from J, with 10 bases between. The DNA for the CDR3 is TGTGCCAGCAGTTTCGGAACCGGGAGCAATCAGCCCCAGCATTTT. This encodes CASSFGTGSNQPQHF.

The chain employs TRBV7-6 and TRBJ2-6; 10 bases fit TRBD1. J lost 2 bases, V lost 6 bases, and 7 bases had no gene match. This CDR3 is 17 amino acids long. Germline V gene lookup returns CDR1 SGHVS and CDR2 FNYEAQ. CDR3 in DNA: TGTGCCAGCAGGCCCGGGACAGGGGTACCTGGGGCCAACGTCCTGACTTTC. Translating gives CASRPGTGVPGANVLTF.

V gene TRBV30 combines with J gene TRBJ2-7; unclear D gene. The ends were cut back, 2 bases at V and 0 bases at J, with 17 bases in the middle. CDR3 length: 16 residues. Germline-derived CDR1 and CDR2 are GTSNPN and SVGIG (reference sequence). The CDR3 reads CAWSPLPGPSSYEQYF. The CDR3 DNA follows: TGTGCCTGGAGTCCCCTCCCAGGACCGAGCTCCTACGAGCAGTACTTC.

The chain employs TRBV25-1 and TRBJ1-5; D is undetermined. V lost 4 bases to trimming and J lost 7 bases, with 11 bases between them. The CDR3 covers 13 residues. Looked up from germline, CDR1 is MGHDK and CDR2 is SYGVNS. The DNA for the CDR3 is TGTGCCAGCAGTGGGGCTTCCAACCAGCCCCAGCATTTT. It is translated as CASSGASNQPQHF.

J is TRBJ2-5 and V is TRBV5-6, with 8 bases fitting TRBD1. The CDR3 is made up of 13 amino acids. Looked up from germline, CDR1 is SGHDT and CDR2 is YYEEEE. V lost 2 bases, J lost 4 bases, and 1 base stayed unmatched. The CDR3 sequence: CASSLDRGETQYF. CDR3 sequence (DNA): TGTGCCAGCAGCTTAGACAGGGGAGAGACCCAGTACTTC.

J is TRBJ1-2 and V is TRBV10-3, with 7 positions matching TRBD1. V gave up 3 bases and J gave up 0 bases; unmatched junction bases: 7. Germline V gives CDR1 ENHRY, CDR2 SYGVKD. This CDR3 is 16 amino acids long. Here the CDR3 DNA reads TGTGCCATCAGTGATGTTAACAGGGGAACTAACTATGGCTACACCTTC. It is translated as CAISDVNRGTNYGYTF.

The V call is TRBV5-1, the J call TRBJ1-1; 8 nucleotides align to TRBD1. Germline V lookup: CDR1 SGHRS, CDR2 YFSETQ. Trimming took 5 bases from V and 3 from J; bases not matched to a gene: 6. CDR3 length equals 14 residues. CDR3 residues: CASRAQGADTEAFF. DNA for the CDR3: TGCGCCAGCAGGGCGCAGGGGGCGGACACTGAAGCTTTCTTT. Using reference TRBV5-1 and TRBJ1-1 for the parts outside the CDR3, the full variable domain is KAGVTQTPRYLIKTRGQQVTLSCSPISGHRSVSWYQQTPGQGLQFLFEYFSETQRNKGNFPGRFSGRQFSNSRSEMNVSTLELGDSALYLCASRAQGADTEAFFGQGTRLTVV.

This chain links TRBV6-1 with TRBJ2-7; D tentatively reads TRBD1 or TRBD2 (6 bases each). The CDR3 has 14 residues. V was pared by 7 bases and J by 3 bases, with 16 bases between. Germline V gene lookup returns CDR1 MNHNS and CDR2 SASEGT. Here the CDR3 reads CASIRPRGVYEQYF. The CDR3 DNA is TGTGCCAGCATCCGGCCTAGGGGGGTCTACGAGCAGTACTTC.

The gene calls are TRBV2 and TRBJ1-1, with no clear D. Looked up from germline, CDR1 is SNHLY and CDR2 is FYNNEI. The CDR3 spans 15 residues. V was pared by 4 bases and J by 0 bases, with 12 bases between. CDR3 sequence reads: CASSGSLLLNTEAFF. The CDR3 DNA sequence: TGTGCCAGCAGTGGTTCCCTCTTATTGAACACTGAAGCTTTCTTT.

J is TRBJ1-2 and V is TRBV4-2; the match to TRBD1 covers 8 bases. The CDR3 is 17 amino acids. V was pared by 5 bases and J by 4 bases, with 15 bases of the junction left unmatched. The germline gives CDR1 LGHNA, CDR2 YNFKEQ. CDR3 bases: TGTGCCAGCAGCTTGCCCGGGACAGGAGGTTTCTTCTATGGCTACACCTTC. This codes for CASSLPGTGGFFYGYTF.

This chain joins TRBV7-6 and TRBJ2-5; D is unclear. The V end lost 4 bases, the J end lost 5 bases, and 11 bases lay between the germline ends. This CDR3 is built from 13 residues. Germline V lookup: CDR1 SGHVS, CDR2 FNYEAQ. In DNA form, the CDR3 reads TGTGCCAGCAGCTCCGACCCCGGGGAGACCCAGTACTTC. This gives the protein CASSSDPGETQYF.

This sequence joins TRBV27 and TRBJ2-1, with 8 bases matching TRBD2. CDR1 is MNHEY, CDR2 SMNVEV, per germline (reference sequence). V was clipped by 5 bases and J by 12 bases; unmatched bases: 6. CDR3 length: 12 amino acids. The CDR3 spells CASSPGTRTQFF. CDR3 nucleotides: TGTGCCAGCAGTCCTGGGACTAGGACGCAGTTCTTC.

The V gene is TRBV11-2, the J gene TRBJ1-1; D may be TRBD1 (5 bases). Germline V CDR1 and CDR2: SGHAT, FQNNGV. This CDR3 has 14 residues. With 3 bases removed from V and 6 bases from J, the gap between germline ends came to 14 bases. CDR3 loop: CASSFGGRGSEAFF. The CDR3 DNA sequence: TGTGCCAGCAGCTTTGGTGGAAGGGGCTCTGAAGCTTTCTTT.

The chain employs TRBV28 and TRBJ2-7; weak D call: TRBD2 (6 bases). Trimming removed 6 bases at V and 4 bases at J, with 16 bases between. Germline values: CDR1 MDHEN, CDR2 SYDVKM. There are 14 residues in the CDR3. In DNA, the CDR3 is TGTGCCAGCAGACCCCCGGCCGGGGGATACGAGCAGTACTTC. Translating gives CASRPPAGGYEQYF.

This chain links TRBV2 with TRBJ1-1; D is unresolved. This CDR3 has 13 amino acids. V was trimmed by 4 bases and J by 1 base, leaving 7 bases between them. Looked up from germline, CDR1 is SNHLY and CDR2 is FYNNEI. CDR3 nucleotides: TGTGCCAGCAGTGTGTATGAGAACACTGAAGCTTTCTTT. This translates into CASSVYENTEAFF.

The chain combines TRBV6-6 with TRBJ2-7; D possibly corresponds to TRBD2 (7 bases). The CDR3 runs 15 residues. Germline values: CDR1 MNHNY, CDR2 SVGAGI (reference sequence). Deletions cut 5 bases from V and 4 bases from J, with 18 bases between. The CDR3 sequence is CASSPGPGGRYEQYF. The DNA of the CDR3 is TGTGCCAGCAGTCCCGGGCCGGGGGGCCGGTACGAGCAGTACTTC.

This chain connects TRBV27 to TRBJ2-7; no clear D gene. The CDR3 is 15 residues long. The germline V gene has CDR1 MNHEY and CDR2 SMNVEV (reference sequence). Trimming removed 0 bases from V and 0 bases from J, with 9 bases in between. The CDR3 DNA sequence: TGTGCCAGCAGTTTATCGGCAGAAGCCTCCTACGAGCAGTACTTC. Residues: CASSLSAEASYEQYF.

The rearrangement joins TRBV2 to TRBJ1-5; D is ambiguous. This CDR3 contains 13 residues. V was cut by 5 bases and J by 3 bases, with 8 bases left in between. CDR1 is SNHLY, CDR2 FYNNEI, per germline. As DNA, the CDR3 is TGTGCCAGCAGTAGGGAAACCAATCAGCCCCAGCATTTT. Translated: CASSRETNQPQHF.

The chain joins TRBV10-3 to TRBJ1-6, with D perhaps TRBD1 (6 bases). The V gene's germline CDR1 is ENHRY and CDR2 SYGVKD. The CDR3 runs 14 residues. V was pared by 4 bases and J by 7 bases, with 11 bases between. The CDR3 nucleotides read TGTGCCATCAGTGGTTCAGGGGAAAATTCACCCCTCCACTTT. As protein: CAISGSGENSPLHF.